This T cell receptor (beta chain) came from a study of CD8+CD57+ T cells in acquired aplastic anemia. Broader study findings: Found in both controls and patients were twenty-nine CD8+ CDR3 sequences.

Sequencing was done on patients that had shown CD8+CD57+ cell expansion by flow cytometry. Profiling of TCR beta VDJ combinations and CDR3 sequences used genomic DNA as template. TCRdb itself ran the reads through MiXCR, one entry per CDR3 protein. The sample includes 75,000 to 100,000 distinct CDR3 sequences, roughly 70% of them seen just once. Germline V gives CDR1 LNHNV, CDR2 YYDKDF (reference sequence). The CDR3 is 15 residues long. V trimming: 1 base; J trimming: 3 bases; junction bases outside the gene matches: 3. Only a few counts were recorded for this clonotype. The antigen remains undetermined.

What was sequenced was sorted CD4+, CD8+, or CD8+CD57+ T cells (not recorded which) from PBMCs. V gene TRBV15 combines with J gene TRBJ2-7; the match to TRBD2 covers 10 bases. The TCR comes from a human donor with aplastic anemia. The CDR3 region is CATSRGTSGLYEQYF. The CDR3 DNA reads as TGTGCCACCAGCAGAGGGACTAGCGGACTCTACGAGCAGTACTTC. Combining the CDR3 with reference TRBV15 and TRBJ2-7 gives the whole variable domain DAMVIQNPRYQVTQFGKPVTLSCSQTLNHNVMYWYQQKSSQAPKLLFHYYDKDFNNEADTPDNFQSRRPNTSFCFLDIRSPGLGDTAMYLCATSRGTSGLYEQYFGPGTRLTVT.